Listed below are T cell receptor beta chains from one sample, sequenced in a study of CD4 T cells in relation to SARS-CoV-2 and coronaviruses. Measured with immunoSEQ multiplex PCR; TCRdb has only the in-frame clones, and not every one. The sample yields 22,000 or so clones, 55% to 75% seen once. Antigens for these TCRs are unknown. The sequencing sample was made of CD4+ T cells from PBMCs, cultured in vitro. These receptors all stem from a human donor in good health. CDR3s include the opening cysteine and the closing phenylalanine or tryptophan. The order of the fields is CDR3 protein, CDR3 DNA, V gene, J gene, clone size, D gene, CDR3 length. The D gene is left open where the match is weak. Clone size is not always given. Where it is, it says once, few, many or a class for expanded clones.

CDR3aa: CASSVSPTGTVTYEQYF
CDR3nt: TGTGCCAGCAGCGTATCGCCGACAGGGACGGTCACCTACGAGCAGTACTTC
v_gene: TRBV3-1/TRBV3-2
j_gene: TRBJ2-7
abundance: -
d_gene: TRBD1
len: 17

CDR3aa: CASSPGQVQYGYTF
CDR3nt: TGTGCCAGCTCACCAGGACAGGTGCAATATGGCTACACCTTC
v_gene: TRBV18
j_gene: TRBJ1-2
abundance: -
d_gene: TRBD1
len: 14

CDR3aa: CASSYSRGGGETQYF
CDR3nt: TGTGCCAGCAGTTATTCCCGGGGGGGCGGAGAGACCCAGTACTTC
v_gene: TRBV6-2/TRBV6-3
j_gene: TRBJ2-5
abundance: -
d_gene: TRBD2
len: 15

CDR3aa: CASSYTRHEQYF
CDR3nt: TGTGCCAGCAGTTATACAAGGCACGAGCAGTACTTC
v_gene: TRBV6-6
j_gene: TRBJ2-7
abundance: -
d_gene: -
len: 12

CDR3aa: CSASQEHYGYTF
CDR3nt: TGCAGTGCTAGTCAGGAGCACTATGGCTACACCTTC
v_gene: TRBV20-1
j_gene: TRBJ1-2
abundance: -
d_gene: -
len: 12

CDR3aa: CASSLAGAGVTQYF
CDR3nt: TGTGCTAGCAGCTTAGCGGGGGCAGGGGTAACCCAGTACTTC
v_gene: TRBV7-7
j_gene: TRBJ2-5
abundance: -
d_gene: TRBD2
len: 14

CDR3aa: CASSHKLRTNEQFF
CDR3nt: TGTGCCAGCAGCCACAAGTTACGGACGAATGAGCAGTTCTTC
v_gene: TRBV11-2
j_gene: TRBJ2-1
abundance: -
d_gene: -
len: 14

CDR3aa: CASSQALRGDQETQYF
CDR3nt: TGCGCCAGCAGCCAAGCTCTGCGGGGCGACCAAGAGACCCAGTACTTC
v_gene: TRBV4-1
j_gene: TRBJ2-5
abundance: -
d_gene: -
len: 16

CDR3aa: CASSIGGSPFEQYF
CDR3nt: TGTGCCAGTAGTATCGGCGGGTCCCCGTTCGAGCAGTACTTC
v_gene: TRBV19
j_gene: TRBJ2-7
abundance: few
d_gene: -
len: 14

CDR3aa: CASREGGLAGGPGRNEQFF
CDR3nt: TGTGCCAGCAGAGAAGGGGGACTAGCGGGAGGGCCGGGACGTAATGAGCAGTTCTTC
v_gene: TRBV3-1/TRBV3-2
j_gene: TRBJ2-1
abundance: -
d_gene: TRBD2
len: 19

CDR3aa: CASSGGQGAGEQYF
CDR3nt: TGTGCCAGCAGCGGCGGACAGGGGGCGGGAGAGCAGTACTTC
v_gene: TRBV7-2
j_gene: TRBJ2-7
abundance: -
d_gene: TRBD1
len: 14

CDR3aa: CASRLQGDNQPQHF
CDR3nt: TGTGCCAGCAGGCTACAGGGGGACAATCAGCCCCAGCATTTT
v_gene: TRBV2
j_gene: TRBJ1-5
abundance: -
d_gene: TRBD1
len: 14

CDR3aa: CASSFRTGTEAFF
CDR3nt: TGTGCCAGCAGCTTCCGGACAGGGACTGAAGCTTTCTTT
v_gene: TRBV3-1/TRBV3-2
j_gene: TRBJ1-1
abundance: -
d_gene: TRBD1
len: 13

CDR3aa: CASSIGGAPRTDTQYF
CDR3nt: TGTGCCAGTAGTATAGGTGGAGCGCCCCGCACAGATACGCAGTATTTT
v_gene: TRBV19
j_gene: TRBJ2-3
abundance: -
d_gene: -
len: 16

CDR3aa: CASSAGDSHGGYGYTF
CDR3nt: TGTGCCAGCAGCGCTGGGGACAGCCATGGGGGCTATGGCTACACCTTC
v_gene: TRBV9
j_gene: TRBJ1-2
abundance: few
d_gene: TRBD1
len: 16

CDR3aa: CASSQERTGPGANVLTF
CDR3nt: TGTGCCAGCAGCCAAGAAAGGACAGGGCCTGGGGCCAACGTCCTGACTTTC
v_gene: TRBV3-1/TRBV3-2
j_gene: TRBJ2-6
abundance: -
d_gene: TRBD1
len: 17

CDR3aa: CASTPGLAGGRDTQYF
CDR3nt: TGTGCCAGCACCCCGGGACTAGCGGGAGGGCGAGATACGCAGTATTTT
v_gene: TRBV9
j_gene: TRBJ2-3
abundance: -
d_gene: TRBD2
len: 16

CDR3aa: CASRAGTQVGEKLFF
CDR3nt: TGTGCCAGCAGGGCAGGGACGCAGGTCGGTGAAAAACTGTTTTTT
v_gene: TRBV2
j_gene: TRBJ1-4
abundance: few
d_gene: -
len: 15

CDR3aa: CASSQLWTDEKLFF
CDR3nt: TGTGCCAGCAGTCAACTCTGGACAGATGAAAAACTGTTTTTT
v_gene: TRBV2
j_gene: TRBJ1-4
abundance: -
d_gene: -
len: 14

CDR3aa: CASSPSGRGRGYTF
CDR3nt: TGTGCCAGCAGCCCGAGCGGCCGGGGGCGGGGCTACACCTTC
v_gene: TRBV7-8
j_gene: TRBJ1-2
abundance: few
d_gene: -
len: 14

CDR3aa: CASSGEDQAGGIIEQFF
CDR3nt: TGTGCCAGCAGTGGAGAAGATCAAGCGGGGGGGATAATTGAGCAGTTCTTC
v_gene: TRBV2
j_gene: TRBJ2-1
abundance: -
d_gene: TRBD2
len: 17

CDR3aa: CASSQIREGEAFF
CDR3nt: TGCGCCAGCAGCCAAATACGGGAGGGTGAAGCTTTCTTT
v_gene: TRBV4-1
j_gene: TRBJ1-1
abundance: -
d_gene: -
len: 13

CDR3aa: CASSRWSAQETQYF
CDR3nt: TGTGCCAGCAGTAGGTGGTCAGCCCAAGAGACCCAGTACTTC
v_gene: TRBV6-2/TRBV6-3
j_gene: TRBJ2-5
abundance: -
d_gene: -
len: 14

CDR3aa: CASRPPGHRPTNEKLFF
CDR3nt: TGTGCCAGCAGACCTCCGGGACATCGCCCAACTAATGAAAAACTGTTTTTT
v_gene: TRBV6-2/TRBV6-3
j_gene: TRBJ1-4
abundance: -
d_gene: -
len: 17

CDR3aa: CASSPRLENTEAFF
CDR3nt: TGTGCCAGCAGCCCCAGGTTGGAGAACACTGAAGCTTTCTTT
v_gene: TRBV3-1/TRBV3-2
j_gene: TRBJ1-1
abundance: -
d_gene: -
len: 14

CDR3aa: CASSFALAGPSHEQFF
CDR3nt: TGCGCCAGCAGCTTCGCACTAGCGGGCCCCTCTCATGAGCAGTTCTTC
v_gene: TRBV5-1
j_gene: TRBJ2-1
abundance: -
d_gene: TRBD2
len: 16

CDR3aa: CASRLYGYTF
CDR3nt: TGTGCCAGCAGACTATATGGCTACACCTTC
v_gene: TRBV12-3/TRBV12-4
j_gene: TRBJ1-2
abundance: -
d_gene: -
len: 10

CDR3aa: CAIGRGAGDTQYF
CDR3nt: TGTGCCATCGGGCGGGGTGCTGGAGATACGCAGTATTTT
v_gene: TRBV10-3
j_gene: TRBJ2-3
abundance: once
d_gene: -
len: 13

CDR3aa: CASSFVNSNGYTF
CDR3nt: TGTGCCAGCAGCTTTGTGAACAGCAACGGCTACACCTTC
v_gene: TRBV7-8
j_gene: TRBJ1-2
abundance: -
d_gene: -
len: 13

CDR3aa: CASGGQGATGNYGYTF
CDR3nt: TGTGCCAGCGGCGGACAGGGGGCAACTGGTAACTATGGCTACACCTTC
v_gene: TRBV5-6
j_gene: TRBJ1-2
abundance: -
d_gene: TRBD1
len: 16

CDR3aa: CASRKGETTGELFF
CDR3nt: TGTGCCAGCAGGAAGGGGGAAACCACCGGGGAGCTGTTTTTT
v_gene: TRBV6-6
j_gene: TRBJ2-2
abundance: -
d_gene: -
len: 14

CDR3aa: CASSPRGQGGNEQFF
CDR3nt: TGTGCCAGCAGCCCCCGGGGACAGGGAGGGAATGAGCAGTTCTTC
v_gene: TRBV5-4
j_gene: TRBJ2-1
abundance: -
d_gene: TRBD1
len: 15

CDR3aa: CASKSREADTQYF
CDR3nt: TGTGCCAGTAAGAGCAGGGAAGCAGATACGCAGTATTTT
v_gene: TRBV19
j_gene: TRBJ2-3
abundance: -
d_gene: -
len: 13

CDR3aa: CASGSGDQPQHF
CDR3nt: TGTGCTAGTGGCTCGGGCGATCAGCCCCAGCATTTT
v_gene: TRBV12-5
j_gene: TRBJ1-5
abundance: -
d_gene: -
len: 12

CDR3aa: CASSEERSSYNEQFF
CDR3nt: TGTGCCAGCAGTGAAGAGAGGAGCTCCTACAATGAGCAGTTCTTC
v_gene: TRBV6-4
j_gene: TRBJ2-1
abundance: few
d_gene: -
len: 15

CDR3aa: CASTRTGPGNQPQHF
CDR3nt: TGTGCCAGTACTCGGACAGGGCCTGGCAATCAGCCCCAGCATTTT
v_gene: TRBV19
j_gene: TRBJ1-5
abundance: few
d_gene: TRBD1
len: 15

CDR3aa: CASSLDGASSGNTIYF
CDR3nt: TGCGCCAGCAGCTTGGACGGAGCGAGCTCTGGAAACACCATATATTTT
v_gene: TRBV5-1
j_gene: TRBJ1-3
abundance: few
d_gene: -
len: 16

CDR3aa: CASRLGTSHYNEQFF
CDR3nt: TGTGCAAGTCGCTTAGGTACTAGCCACTACAATGAGCAGTTCTTC
v_gene: TRBV12-2
j_gene: TRBJ2-1
abundance: -
d_gene: -
len: 15

CDR3aa: CASRVQNTGELFF
CDR3nt: TGTGCCAGCAGAGTACAGAACACCGGGGAGCTGTTTTTT
v_gene: TRBV27
j_gene: TRBJ2-2
abundance: -
d_gene: -
len: 13

CDR3aa: CASTEPPDTQYF
CDR3nt: TGCGCCAGCACGGAACCGCCAGATACGCAGTATTTT
v_gene: TRBV5-1
j_gene: TRBJ2-3
abundance: -
d_gene: -
len: 12

CDR3aa: CASSCLAKNIQYF
CDR3nt: TGTGCCAGCAGCTGTCTAGCCAAAAACATTCAGTACTTC
v_gene: TRBV6-7
j_gene: TRBJ2-4
abundance: few
d_gene: -
len: 13

CDR3aa: CSVEGTHEQYF
CDR3nt: TGCAGCGTAGAGGGTACCCACGAGCAGTACTTC
v_gene: TRBV29-1
j_gene: TRBJ2-7
abundance: -
d_gene: -
len: 11

CDR3aa: CASSLWTGEGEQYF
CDR3nt: TGTGCCAGCAGCCTATGGACAGGGGAGGGCGAGCAGTACTTC
v_gene: TRBV7-8
j_gene: TRBJ2-7
abundance: -
d_gene: TRBD1
len: 14